This T cell receptor (beta chain) was observed in a study of shared clonotypes between healthy human individuals. Overall study context: Three plates each covered CD4 naive and memory; CD8 naive two, CD8 memory one. The study, taken as a whole, reports: Relative to memory subsets, naive subsets generally showed larger estimated richness. Sharing across a few donors was seen in 4% to 6.5% of naive CD4 clonotypes.

About this clone itself: Its antigen is still unknown.

Sequencing was performed with immunoSEQ multiplex PCR; in TCRdb, only in-frame clones are kept and a portion is missing. The sample lists roughly 120,000 clones; approximately 70% were seen once. Sequences were obtained from memory CD8+ T cells sorted from blood. Specified subset: CD45RO+ cells pooled with CCR7-negative TemRA cells. The receptor's source is a woman between 25 and 40 years old in good health.

The CDR3 spells CASSIGGPGSWNEQFF. CDR3 coding DNA: TGTGCCAGTAGTATTGGAGGGCCGGGAAGTTGGAATGAGCAGTTCTTC. The V gene is TRBV19, the J gene TRBJ2-1; TRBD2 might be the D (6 bases). This CDR3 contains 16 residues. Trimming took off 3 bases at V and 7 bases at J, with 19 bases between the two ends. Per germline, CDR1 LNHDA and CDR2 SQIVND (reference sequence). Full variable domain (missing parts from reference TRBV19 and TRBJ2-1): DGGITQSPKYLFRKEGQNVTLSCEQNLNHDAMYWYRQDPGQGLRLIYYSQIVNDFQKGDIAEGYSVSREKKESFPLTVTSAQKNPTAFYLCASSIGGPGSWNEQFFGPGTRLTVL.